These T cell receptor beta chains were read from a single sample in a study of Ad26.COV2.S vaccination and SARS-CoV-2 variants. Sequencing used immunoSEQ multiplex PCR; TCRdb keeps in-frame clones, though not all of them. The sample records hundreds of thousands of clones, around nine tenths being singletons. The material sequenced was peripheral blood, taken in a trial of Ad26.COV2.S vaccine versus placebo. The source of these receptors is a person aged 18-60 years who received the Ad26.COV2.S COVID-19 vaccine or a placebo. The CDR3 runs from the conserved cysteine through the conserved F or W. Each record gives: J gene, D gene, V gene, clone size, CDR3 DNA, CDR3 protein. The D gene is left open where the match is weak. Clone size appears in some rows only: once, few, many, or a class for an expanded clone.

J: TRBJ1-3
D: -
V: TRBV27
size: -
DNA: TGTGCCAGCAGTGAGCAGGGAACCTCTGGAAACACCATATATTTT
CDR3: CASSEQGTSGNTIYF

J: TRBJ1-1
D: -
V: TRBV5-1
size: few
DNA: TGCGCCAGCACCCAACAGGAGAACACTGAAGCTTTCTTT
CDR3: CASTQQENTEAFF

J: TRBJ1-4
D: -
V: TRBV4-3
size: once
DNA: TGCGCCAGCAGCCAAGGAGGCGGGAATGAAAAACTGTTTTTT
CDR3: CASSQGGGNEKLFF

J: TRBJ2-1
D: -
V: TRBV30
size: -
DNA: TGTGCCTGGAGTGTACCAGTAGGCTCCTACAATGAGCAGTTCTTC
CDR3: CAWSVPVGSYNEQFF

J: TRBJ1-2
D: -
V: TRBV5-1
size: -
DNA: TGCGCCAGCAGCTTGAGGCGGGACTATGGCTACACCTTC
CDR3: CASSLRRDYGYTF

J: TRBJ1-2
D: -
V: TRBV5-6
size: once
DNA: TGTGCCAGCAGCCGGGACACGGAGGGCTACACCTTC
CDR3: CASSRDTEGYTF

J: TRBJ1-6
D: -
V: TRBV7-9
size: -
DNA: TGTGCCAGCAGCTTAGCTGGGGGGGCCTCCTATTCACCCCTCCACTTT
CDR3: CASSLAGGASYSPLHF

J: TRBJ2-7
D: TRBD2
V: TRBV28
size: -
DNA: TGTGCCACCCAATTGGGTAGCGGGTTCGGGCACGAGCAGTACTTC
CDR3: CATQLGSGFGHEQYF

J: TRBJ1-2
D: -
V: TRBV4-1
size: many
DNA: TGCGCCAGCAGCCAAGGTGGTATTTCACGGAGTGGCTACACCTTC
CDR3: CASSQGGISRSGYTF

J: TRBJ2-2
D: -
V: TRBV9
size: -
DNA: TGTGCCAGCAGCGTAGACCCGGGGGAGCTGTTTTTT
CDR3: CASSVDPGELFF

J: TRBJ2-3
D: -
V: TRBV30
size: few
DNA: TGTGCCTGGAGTGTAGCAGGGGCCCCCACAGATACGCAGTATTTT
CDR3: CAWSVAGAPTDTQYF

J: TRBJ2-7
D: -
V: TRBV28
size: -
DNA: TGTGCCAGCAGCCCAGGCCGGGAAGGGGGGCAGTACTTC
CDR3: CASSPGREGGQYF

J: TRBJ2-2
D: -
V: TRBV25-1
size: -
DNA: TGTGCCAGCAGTGCCACCGCGGGGTTTGGTACCGGGGAGCTGTTTTTT
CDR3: CASSATAGFGTGELFF

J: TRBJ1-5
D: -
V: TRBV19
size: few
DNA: TGTGCCAGTAGTATAACGCATAGCAATCAGCCCCAGCATTTT
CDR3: CASSITHSNQPQHF

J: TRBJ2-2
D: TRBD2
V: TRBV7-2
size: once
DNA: TGTGCCAGCAGCTCCGACAGACTAGCAGCGAACACCGGGGAGCTGTTTTTT
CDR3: CASSSDRLAANTGELFF

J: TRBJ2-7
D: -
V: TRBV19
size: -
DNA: TGTGCCAGTAGTATGGGGTGGGGGACCTACGAGCAGTACTTC
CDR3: CASSMGWGTYEQYF

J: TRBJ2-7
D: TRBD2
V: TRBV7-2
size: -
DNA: TGTGCCAGCAGACCCGGACTAGCGGGAGATTACGAGCAGTACTTC
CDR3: CASRPGLAGDYEQYF

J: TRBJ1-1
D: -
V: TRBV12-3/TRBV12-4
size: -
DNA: TGTGCCAGCAGTTTAACGGGGACTGAAGCTTTCTTT
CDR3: CASSLTGTEAFF

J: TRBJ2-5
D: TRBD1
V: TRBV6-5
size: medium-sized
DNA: TGTGCCAGCAGTTATGGACAGGACGAGACCCAGTACTTC
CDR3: CASSYGQDETQYF

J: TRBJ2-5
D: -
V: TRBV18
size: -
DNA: TGTGCCAGCTCACGAGATGGGGGGAGTCAAGAGACCCAGTACTTC
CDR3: CASSRDGGSQETQYF

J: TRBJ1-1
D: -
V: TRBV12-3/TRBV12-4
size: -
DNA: TGTGCCAGCAGTTTAGTAAGCGCTGAAGCTTTCTTT
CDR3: CASSLVSAEAFF

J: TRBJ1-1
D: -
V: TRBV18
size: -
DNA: TGTGCCAGCTCACCACTTTTCGAGAACACTGAAGCTTTCTTT
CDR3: CASSPLFENTEAFF

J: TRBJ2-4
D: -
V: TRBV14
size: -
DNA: TGTGCCAGCAGCCAAGAAGAGAACATTCAGTACTTC
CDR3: CASSQEENIQYF

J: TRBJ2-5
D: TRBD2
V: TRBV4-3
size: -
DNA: TGCGCCAGCAGCCAAGATCGAGGCGGGGGACCACAAGAGACCCAGTACTTC
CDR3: CASSQDRGGGPQETQYF

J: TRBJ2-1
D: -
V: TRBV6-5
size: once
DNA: TGTGCCAGCAGAAGGAGGAGGGGGAATGAGCAGTTCTTC
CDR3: CASRRRRGNEQFF

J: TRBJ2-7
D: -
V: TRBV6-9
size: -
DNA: TGTGCCAGCAGTTTGGGTCGGTTCACCTACGAGCAGTACTTC
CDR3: CASSLGRFTYEQYF

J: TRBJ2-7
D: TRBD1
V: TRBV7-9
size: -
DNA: TGTGCCAGCAGCACTACCCGACAGGGAAAAGACGAGCAGTACTTC
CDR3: CASSTTRQGKDEQYF

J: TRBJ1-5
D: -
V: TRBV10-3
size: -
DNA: TGTGCCATCGCCGAAGGACAGAGTAATAATCAGCCCCAGCATTTT
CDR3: CAIAEGQSNNQPQHF

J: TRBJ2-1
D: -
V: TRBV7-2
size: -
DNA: TGTGCCAGCAGCTTAGGCGGTCTTGTGAACAATGAGCAGTTCTTC
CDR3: CASSLGGLVNNEQFF

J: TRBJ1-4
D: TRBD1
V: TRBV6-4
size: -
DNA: TGTGCCAGCAGGGAAAAAGGGACAGGCAATGAAAAACTGTTTTTT
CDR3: CASREKGTGNEKLFF

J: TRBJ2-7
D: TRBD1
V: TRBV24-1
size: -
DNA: TGTGCCACCAGTGATTTCCGAGGGGGCGGCGAGCAGTACTTC
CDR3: CATSDFRGGGEQYF

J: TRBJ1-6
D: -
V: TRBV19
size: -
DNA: TGTGCCAGTAGCTCGACACTGAATTCACCCCTCCACTTT
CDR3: CASSSTLNSPLHF

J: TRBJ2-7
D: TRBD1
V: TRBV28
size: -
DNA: TGTGCCAGCAGTCCCACAGGGGCCCGCTTGGGGCAGTACTTC
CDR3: CASSPTGARLGQYF

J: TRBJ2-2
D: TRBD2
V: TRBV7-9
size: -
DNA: TGTGCCAGCAGCTTTCCTAGCGGGAGGGCCTCGAACACCGGGGAGCTGTTTTTT
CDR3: CASSFPSGRASNTGELFF

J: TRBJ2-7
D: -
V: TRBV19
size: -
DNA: TGTGCCAGTAGTATGAGCAGCAACTCCTACGAGCAGTACTTC
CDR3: CASSMSSNSYEQYF

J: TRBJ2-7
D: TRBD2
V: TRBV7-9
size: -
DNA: TGTGCCAGCAGCTTCGGGGGGAGCTCCTACGAGCAGTACTTC
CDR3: CASSFGGSSYEQYF

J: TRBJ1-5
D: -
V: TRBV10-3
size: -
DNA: TGTGCCATCAGTGCGACAGATAGCAATCAGCCCCAGCATTTT
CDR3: CAISATDSNQPQHF

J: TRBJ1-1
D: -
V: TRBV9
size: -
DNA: TGTGCCAGCAGCGTCGTTGGGGTGAACACTGAAGCTTTCTTT
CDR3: CASSVVGVNTEAFF

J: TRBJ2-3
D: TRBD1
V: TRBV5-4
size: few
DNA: TGTGCCAGCAGCTTGGGGGGACAGGTTAAAGATACGCAGTATTTT
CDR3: CASSLGGQVKDTQYF

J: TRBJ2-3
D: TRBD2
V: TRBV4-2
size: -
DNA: TGTGCCAGCAGCCAAGGCCTAGCGGGGGGCACAGATACGCAGTATTTT
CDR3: CASSQGLAGGTDTQYF

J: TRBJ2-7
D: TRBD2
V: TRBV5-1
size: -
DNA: TGCGCCAGCAGCATCGGACTAGCGGGGGCCCACTCCTACGAGCAGTACTTC
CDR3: CASSIGLAGAHSYEQYF

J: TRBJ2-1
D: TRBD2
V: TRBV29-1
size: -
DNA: TGCAGCGTTGAGAGGCGGGGGGCGCCCAATGAGCAGTTCTTC
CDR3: CSVERRGAPNEQFF

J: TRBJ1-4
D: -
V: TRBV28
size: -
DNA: TGTGCCAGCAGTCCGCTCGGACGCCCTGATGAAAAACTGTTTTTT
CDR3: CASSPLGRPDEKLFF

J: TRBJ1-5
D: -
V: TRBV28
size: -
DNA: TGTGCCAGCAGTCGGACTGCTAGCAATCAGCCCCAGCATTTT
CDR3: CASSRTASNQPQHF

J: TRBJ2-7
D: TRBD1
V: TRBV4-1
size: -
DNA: TGCGCCAGCAGCCAAGAGGGACAGACCTACGAGCAGTACTTC
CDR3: CASSQEGQTYEQYF

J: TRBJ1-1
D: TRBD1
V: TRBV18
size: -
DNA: TGTGCCAGCTCACGAATGCAGGGGGGCACTGAAGCTTTCTTT
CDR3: CASSRMQGGTEAFF